This T cell receptor (beta chain) was sequenced for a study of response to subunit inactivated influenza vaccine. From germline, CDR1 is SGHRS and CDR2 YFSETQ. Trimming removed 4 bases from V and 3 bases from J, with 17 bases in between. This CDR3 comprises 16 residues. General study findings and limits: A suggestion made by the authors is that each seasonal influenza vaccination recruits few new T cells.

This clonotype was detected only a few times. Its target is unknown. TCRdb called the RT-PCR reads again in MiXCR, with one record for every CDR3 protein. The repertoire holds around 850,000 distinct CDR3 sequences, approximately 17% seen once, with roughly 10% in the top ten. J is TRBJ2-1 and V is TRBV5-1; TRBD2 is a possible D gene (8 bases). The specimen comprised PBMCs from blood, sampled 5 days after vaccination. The clonotype was recovered from a man aged 45-65 years who received an inactivated influenza vaccine. The CDR3 DNA sequence: TGCGCCAGCAGCCCGGCGGGGGGACAGTTCTACAATGAGCAGTTCTTC. Its protein is CASSPAGGQFYNEQFF.